The TCR beta chain described here comes from a study of CD4+ T cells in melanoma. Regarding the study as a whole: In melanoma, neoantigen-specific CD4+ T cells reportedly differed in differentiation state. A reported correlation linked neoantigen-specific CD4+ T cells to CD8+, macrophage and B cell function.

Method: immunoSEQ multiplex PCR; TCRdb's copy keeps in-frame clones and lacks some. The data contain some 110,000 clones, roughly 90% of them singletons. In regard to this clone: Its antigen is unidentified.

The receptor was isolated from a human donor with melanoma. The sequenced sample was peripheral blood.

CDR3 DNA: TGTGCCAGCAGCTTAGCGATGGGCAGCCAAGAGACCCAGTACTTC. Amino acids: CASSLAMGSQETQYF. The chain recombines TRBV7-9 with TRBJ2-5; D is undetermined. The CDR3 sequence is 15 residues long. V lost 0 bases to trimming and J lost 1 base, with 9 bases between them. Germline V gene sequence: CDR1 SEHNR, CDR2 FQNEAQ (reference sequence).